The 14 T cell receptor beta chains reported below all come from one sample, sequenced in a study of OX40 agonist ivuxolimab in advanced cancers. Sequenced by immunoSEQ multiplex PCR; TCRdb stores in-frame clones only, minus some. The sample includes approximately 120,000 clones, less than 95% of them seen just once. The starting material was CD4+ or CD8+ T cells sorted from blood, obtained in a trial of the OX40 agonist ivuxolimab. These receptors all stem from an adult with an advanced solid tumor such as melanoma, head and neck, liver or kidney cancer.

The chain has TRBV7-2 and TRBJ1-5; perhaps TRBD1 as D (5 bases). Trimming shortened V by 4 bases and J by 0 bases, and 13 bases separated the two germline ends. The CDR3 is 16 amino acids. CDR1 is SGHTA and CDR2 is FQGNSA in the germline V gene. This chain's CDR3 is CASSWSGTVSNQPQHF. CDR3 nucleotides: TGTGCCAGCAGCTGGAGTGGGACGGTTAGCAATCAGCCCCAGCATTTT.

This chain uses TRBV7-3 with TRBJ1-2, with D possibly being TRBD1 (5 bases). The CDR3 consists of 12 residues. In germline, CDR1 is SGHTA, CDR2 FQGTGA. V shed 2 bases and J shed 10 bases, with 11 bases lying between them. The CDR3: CASSLEGRDYTF. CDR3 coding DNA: TGTGCCAGCAGCTTAGAGGGCAGGGACTACACCTTC.

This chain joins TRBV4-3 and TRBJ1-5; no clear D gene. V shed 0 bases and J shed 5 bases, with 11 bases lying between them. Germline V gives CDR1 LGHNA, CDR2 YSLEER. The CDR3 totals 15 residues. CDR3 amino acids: CASSQDFNPDQPQHF. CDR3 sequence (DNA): TGCGCCAGCAGCCAAGATTTTAACCCCGATCAGCCCCAGCATTTT.

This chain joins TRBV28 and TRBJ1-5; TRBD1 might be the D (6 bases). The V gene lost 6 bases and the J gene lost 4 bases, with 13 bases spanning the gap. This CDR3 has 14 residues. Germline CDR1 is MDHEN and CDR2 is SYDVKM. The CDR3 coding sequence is TGTGCCAGCAGCCGAGGGGGGGGGAATCAGCCCCAGCATTTT. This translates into CASSRGGGNQPQHF.

In nucleotides, the CDR3 is TGTGCCAGCACGTTCAACTACGAGCAGTACTTC. Amino acid sequence: CASTFNYEQYF. J is TRBJ2-7 and V is TRBV2; D gene unclear. Trimming took 7 bases from V and 3 from J, leaving 7 bases between them. CDR1 and CDR2 from the germline V gene are SNHLY and FYNNEI. This CDR3 has 11 residues.

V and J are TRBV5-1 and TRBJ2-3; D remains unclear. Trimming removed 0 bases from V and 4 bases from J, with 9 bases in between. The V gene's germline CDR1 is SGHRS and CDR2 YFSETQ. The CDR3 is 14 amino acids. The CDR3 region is CASSLALRADTQYF. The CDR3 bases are TGCGCCAGCAGCTTGGCACTCCGGGCAGATACGCAGTATTTT.

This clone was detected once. CDR3 amino acids: CASSKARAGGWSNQPQHF. CDR3 DNA sequence: TGTGCCAGCAGCAAAGCGCGGGCAGGGGGATGGTCCAATCAGCCCCAGCATTTT. The V and J genes are TRBV21-1 and TRBJ1-5; TRBD1 was called by the table and not checked on the DNA. TRBV21-1 is classified as a pseudogene. The CDR3 extends over 18 amino acids.

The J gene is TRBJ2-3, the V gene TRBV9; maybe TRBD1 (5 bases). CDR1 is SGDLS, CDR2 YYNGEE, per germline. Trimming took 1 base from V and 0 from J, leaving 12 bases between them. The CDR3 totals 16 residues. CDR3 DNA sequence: TGTGCCAGCAGCGTAACAGGAGATCCTAGCACAGATACGCAGTATTTT. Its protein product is CASSVTGDPSTDTQYF.

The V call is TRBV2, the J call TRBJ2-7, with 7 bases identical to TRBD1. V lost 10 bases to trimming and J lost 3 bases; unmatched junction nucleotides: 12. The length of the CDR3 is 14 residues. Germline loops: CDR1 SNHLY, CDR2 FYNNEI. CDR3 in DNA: TGTGCCACCGCCAGACAGGGAATCGACTACGAGCAGTACTTC. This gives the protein CATARQGIDYEQYF.

CDR3 amino acids: CASSRGVRTEAFF. In DNA, the CDR3 is TGCGCCAGCAGCCGAGGGGTACGCACTGAAGCTTTCTTT. The J gene is TRBJ1-1, the V gene TRBV4-3, with D perhaps TRBD1 (5 bases). Trimming shortened V by 4 bases and J by 4 bases, and 10 bases separated the two germline ends. CDR1 and CDR2 from the germline V gene are LGHNA and YSLEER. The CDR3 is made up of 13 amino acids.

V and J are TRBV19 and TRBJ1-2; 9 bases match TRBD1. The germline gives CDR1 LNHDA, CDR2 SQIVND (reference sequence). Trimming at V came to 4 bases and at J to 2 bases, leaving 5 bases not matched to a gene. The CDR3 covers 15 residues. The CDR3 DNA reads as TGTGCCAGTAGTACCGCCGGGACAGGGAACTATGGCTACACCTTC. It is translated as CASSTAGTGNYGYTF.

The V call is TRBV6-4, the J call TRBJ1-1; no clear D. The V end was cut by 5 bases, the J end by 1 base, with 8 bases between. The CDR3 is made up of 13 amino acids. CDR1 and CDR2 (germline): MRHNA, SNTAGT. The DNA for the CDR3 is TGTGCCAGCAGTCAAACGTCGAACACTGAAGCTTTCTTT. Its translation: CASSQTSNTEAFF.

The CDR3 DNA sequence: TGCGCCAGCAGCTTGGAACAGGGGATTATCGGTGAGCAGTTCTTC. Encoded protein: CASSLEQGIIGEQFF. This chain uses TRBV5-1 with TRBJ2-1; 7 bases align to TRBD1. CDR1 and CDR2 (germline): SGHRS, YFSETQ. The CDR3 is 15 amino acids. After removal of 0 bases from V and 9 bases from J, the junction contained 9 bases not matched to a gene.

The CDR3 DNA sequence: TGTGCCAGCAGCTTAGAGAACTACGAGCAGTACTTC. It translates to CASSLENYEQYF. V gene TRBV7-8 combines with J gene TRBJ2-7; no reliable D call. CDR1 is SGHVS, CDR2 FQNEAQ, per germline. This CDR3 is built from 12 residues. V dropped 1 base and J dropped 3 bases, with 4 bases sitting between them.